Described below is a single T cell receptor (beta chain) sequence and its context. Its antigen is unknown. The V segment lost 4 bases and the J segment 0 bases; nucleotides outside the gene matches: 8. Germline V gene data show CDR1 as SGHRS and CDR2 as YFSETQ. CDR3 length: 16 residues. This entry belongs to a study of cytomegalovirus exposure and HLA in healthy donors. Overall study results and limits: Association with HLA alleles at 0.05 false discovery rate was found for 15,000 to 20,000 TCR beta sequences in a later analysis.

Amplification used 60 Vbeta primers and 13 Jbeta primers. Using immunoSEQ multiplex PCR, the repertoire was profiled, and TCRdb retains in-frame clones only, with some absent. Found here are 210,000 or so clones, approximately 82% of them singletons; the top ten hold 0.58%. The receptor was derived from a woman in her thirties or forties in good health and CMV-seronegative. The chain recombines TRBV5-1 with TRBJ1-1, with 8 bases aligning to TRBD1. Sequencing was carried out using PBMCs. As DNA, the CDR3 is TGCGCCAGCAGCAAACAGGGGGTAGCGGTGAACACTGAAGCTTTCTTT. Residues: CASSKQGVAVNTEAFF.